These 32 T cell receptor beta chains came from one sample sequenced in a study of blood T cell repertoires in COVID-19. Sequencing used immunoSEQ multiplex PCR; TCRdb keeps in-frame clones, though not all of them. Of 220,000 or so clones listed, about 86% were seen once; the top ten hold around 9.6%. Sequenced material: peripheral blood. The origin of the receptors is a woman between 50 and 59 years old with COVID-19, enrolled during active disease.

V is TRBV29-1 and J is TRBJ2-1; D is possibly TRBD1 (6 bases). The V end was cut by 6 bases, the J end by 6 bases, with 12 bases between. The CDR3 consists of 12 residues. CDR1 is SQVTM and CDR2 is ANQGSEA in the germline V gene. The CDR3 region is CSVDSLTNEQFF. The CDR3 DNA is TGCAGCGTGGACAGCCTCACCAATGAGCAGTTCTTC.

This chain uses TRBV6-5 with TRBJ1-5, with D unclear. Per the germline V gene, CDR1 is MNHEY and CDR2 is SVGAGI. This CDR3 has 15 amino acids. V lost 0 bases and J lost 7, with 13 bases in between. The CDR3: CASSYSGGKLQPQHF. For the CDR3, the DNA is TGTGCCAGCAGTTACTCGGGAGGGAAATTGCAGCCCCAGCATTTT.

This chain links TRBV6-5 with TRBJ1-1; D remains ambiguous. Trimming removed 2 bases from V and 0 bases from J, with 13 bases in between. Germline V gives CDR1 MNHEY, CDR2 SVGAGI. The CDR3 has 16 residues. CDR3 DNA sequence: TGTGCCAGCAGTTACAGCGTTCGAGGTATGAACACTGAAGCTTTCTTT. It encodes CASSYSVRGMNTEAFF.

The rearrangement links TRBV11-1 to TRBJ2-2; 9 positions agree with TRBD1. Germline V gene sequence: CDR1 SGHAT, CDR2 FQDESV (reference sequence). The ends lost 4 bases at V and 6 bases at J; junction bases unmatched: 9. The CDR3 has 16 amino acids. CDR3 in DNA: TGTGCCAGCAGCTCAAGCGACAGGGGGGGAGCCGGGGAGCTGTTTTTT. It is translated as CASSSSDRGGAGELFF.

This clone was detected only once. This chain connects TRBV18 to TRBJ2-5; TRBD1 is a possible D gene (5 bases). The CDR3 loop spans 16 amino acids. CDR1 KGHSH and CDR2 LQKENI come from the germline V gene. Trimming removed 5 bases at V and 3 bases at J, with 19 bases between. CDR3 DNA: TGTGCCAGCTCATTGACAGAAAAGAGCATAAAAGAGACCCAGTACTTC. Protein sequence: CASSLTEKSIKETQYF.

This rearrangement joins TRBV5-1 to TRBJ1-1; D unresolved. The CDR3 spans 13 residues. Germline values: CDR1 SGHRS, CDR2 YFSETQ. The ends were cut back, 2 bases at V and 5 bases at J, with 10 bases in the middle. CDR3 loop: CASSFSTLTEAFF. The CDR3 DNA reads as TGCGCCAGCAGCTTCTCAACATTAACTGAAGCTTTCTTT.

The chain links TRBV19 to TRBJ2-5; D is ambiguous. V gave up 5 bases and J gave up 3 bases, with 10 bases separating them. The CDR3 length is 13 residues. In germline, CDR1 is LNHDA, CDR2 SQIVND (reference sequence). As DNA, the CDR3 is TGTGCCAGTAGTTTGGCCTCTGAAGAGACCCAGTACTTC. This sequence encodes CASSLASEETQYF.

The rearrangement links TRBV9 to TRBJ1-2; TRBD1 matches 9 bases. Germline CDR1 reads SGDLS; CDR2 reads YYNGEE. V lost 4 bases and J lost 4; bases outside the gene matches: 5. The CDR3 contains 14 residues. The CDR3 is CASSRDRGGYGYTF. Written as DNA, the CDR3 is TGTGCCAGCAGCCGCGACAGGGGGGGCTATGGCTACACCTTC. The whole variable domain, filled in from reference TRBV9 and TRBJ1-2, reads DSGVTQTPKHLITATGQRVTLRCSPRSGDLSVYWYQQSLDQGLQFLIQYYNGEERAKGNILERFSAQQFPDLHSELNLSSLELGDSALYFCASSRDRGGYGYTFGSGTRLTVV.

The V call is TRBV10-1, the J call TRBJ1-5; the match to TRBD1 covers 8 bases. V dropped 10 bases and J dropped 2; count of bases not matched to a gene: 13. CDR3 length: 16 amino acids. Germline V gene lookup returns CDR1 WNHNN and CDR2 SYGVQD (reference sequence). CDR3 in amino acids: CATLSKDRVGNQPQHF. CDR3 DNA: TGCGCCACCTTATCTAAGGACAGGGTAGGCAATCAGCCCCAGCATTTT.

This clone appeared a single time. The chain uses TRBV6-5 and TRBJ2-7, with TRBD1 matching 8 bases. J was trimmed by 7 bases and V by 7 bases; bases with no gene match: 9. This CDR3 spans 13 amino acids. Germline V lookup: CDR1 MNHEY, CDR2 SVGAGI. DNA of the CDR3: TGTGCCAGCACCCCGGGACAGGCAGGAGAGCAGTACTTC. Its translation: CASTPGQAGEQYF.

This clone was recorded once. CDR3 coding DNA: TGCGCCAGCAGCCCGGACGGGAGGTCCTACGAGCAGTACTTC. Amino acid sequence: CASSPDGRSYEQYF. The V gene is TRBV5-1, the J gene TRBJ2-7; 7 bases map to TRBD2. The CDR3 consists of 14 residues. V gave up 4 bases and J gave up 1 base; unmatched junction bases: 5. CDR1 and CDR2 from the germline V gene are SGHRS and YFSETQ. The full variable domain, completed using reference TRBV5-1 and TRBJ2-7, is KAGVTQTPRYLIKTRGQQVTLSCSPISGHRSVSWYQQTPGQGLQFLFEYFSETQRNKGNFPGRFSGRQFSNSRSEMNVSTLELGDSALYLCASSPDGRSYEQYFGPGTRLTVT.

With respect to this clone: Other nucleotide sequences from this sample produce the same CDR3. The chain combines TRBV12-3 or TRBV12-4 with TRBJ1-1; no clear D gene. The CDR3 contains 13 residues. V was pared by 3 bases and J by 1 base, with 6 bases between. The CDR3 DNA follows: TGTGCCAGCAGTTTGAGACAGAACACTGAAGCTTTCTTT. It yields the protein CASSLRQNTEAFF.

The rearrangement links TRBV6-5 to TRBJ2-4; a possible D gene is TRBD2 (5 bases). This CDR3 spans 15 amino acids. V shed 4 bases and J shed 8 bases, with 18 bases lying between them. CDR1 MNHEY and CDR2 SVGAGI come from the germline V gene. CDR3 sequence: CASSSPRAGWDIQYF. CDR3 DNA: TGTGCCAGCAGTTCTCCCCGGGCGGGTTGGGACATTCAGTACTTC.

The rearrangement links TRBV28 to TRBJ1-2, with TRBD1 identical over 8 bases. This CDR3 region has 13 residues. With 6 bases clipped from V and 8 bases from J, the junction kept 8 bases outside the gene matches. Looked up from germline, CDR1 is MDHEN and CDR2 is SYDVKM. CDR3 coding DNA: TGTGCCAGCAGCTTGACAGGGGCGGGAGGCTACACCTTC. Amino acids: CASSLTGAGGYTF.

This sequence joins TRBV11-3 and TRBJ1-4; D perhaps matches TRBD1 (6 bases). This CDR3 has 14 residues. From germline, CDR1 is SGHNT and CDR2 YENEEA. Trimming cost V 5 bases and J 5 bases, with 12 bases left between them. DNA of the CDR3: TGTGCCAGCAGCCCCCGGACAGAGAATGAAAAACTGTTTTTT. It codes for CASSPRTENEKLFF.

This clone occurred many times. CDR3 coding DNA: TGCGCCAGCAGTTCAGGGGGCGATTACAATGAGCAGTTCTTC. Protein product: CASSSGGDYNEQFF. This rearrangement joins TRBV5-1 to TRBJ2-1; 8 bases are a match to TRBD1. Per the germline V gene, CDR1 is SGHRS and CDR2 is YFSETQ. CDR3 size: 14 residues. V was pared by 5 bases and J by 4 bases, with 5 bases of the junction left unmatched.

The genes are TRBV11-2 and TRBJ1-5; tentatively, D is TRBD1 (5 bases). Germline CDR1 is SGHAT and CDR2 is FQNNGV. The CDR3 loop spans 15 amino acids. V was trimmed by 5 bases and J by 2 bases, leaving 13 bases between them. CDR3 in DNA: TGTGCCAGCAGCGGAGGGGTTGTCGGCAATCAGCCCCAGCATTTT. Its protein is CASSGGVVGNQPQHF.

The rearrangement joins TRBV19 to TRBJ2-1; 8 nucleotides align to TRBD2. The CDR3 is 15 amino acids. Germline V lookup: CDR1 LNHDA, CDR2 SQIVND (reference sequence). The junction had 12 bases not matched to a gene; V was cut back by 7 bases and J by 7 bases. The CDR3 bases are TGTGCCAGTATGCCTTCTCGGGGGGGCCGAAATGAGCAGTTCTTC. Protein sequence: CASMPSRGGRNEQFF.

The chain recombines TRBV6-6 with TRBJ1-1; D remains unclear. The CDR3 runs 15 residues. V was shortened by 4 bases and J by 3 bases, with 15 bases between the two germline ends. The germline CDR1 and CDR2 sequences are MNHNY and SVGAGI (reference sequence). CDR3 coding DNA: TGTGCCAGCAGTTCTACAGCGGATTTTCACACTGAAGCTTTCTTT. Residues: CASSSTADFHTEAFF.

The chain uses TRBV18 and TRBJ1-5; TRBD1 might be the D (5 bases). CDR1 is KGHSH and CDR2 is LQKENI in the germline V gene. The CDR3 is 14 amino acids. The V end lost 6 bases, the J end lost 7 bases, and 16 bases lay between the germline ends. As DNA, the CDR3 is TGTGCCAGCTCGGGCCAGGGAGGCCACCAGCCCCAGCATTTT. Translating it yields CASSGQGGHQPQHF.

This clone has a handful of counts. The CDR3 DNA is TGTGCCAGCAGCTTAGGGACAGCTGGAAACACCATATATTTT. It encodes CASSLGTAGNTIYF. V is TRBV7-2 and J is TRBJ1-3; D is possibly TRBD1 (6 bases). The germline gives CDR1 SGHTA, CDR2 FQGNSA. The CDR3 length is 14 residues. V was clipped by 1 base and J by 2 bases, with 6 bases between them.

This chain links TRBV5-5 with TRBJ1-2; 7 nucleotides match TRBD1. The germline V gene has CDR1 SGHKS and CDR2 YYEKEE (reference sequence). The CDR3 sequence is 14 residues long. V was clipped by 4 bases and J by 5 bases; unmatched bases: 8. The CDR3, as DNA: TGTGCCAGCAGCCGACTCGGGACAGCATATGGCTACACCTTC. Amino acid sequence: CASSRLGTAYGYTF.

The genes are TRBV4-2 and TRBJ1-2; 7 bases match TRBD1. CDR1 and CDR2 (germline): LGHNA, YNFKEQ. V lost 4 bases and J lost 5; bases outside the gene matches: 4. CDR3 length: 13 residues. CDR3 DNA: TGTGCCAGCAGCCGACCGGGACAGTATGGCTACACCTTC. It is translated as CASSRPGQYGYTF.

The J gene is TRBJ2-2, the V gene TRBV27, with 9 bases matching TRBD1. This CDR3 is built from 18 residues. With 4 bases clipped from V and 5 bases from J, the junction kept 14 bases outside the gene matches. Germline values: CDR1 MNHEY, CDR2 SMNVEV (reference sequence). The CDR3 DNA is TGTGCCAGCAGTTCCTACCTAAACCCCGGACAGGGGACCGGGGAGCTGTTTTTT. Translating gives CASSSYLNPGQGTGELFF.

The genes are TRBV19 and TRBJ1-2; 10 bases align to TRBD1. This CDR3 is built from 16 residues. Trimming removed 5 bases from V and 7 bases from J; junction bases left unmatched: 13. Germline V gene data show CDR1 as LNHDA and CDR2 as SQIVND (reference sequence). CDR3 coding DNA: TGTGCCAGTAGTGCACCTTTGGGAGGGACAGGGGCTGGCTACACCTTC. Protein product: CASSAPLGGTGAGYTF. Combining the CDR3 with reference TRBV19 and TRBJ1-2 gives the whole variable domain DGGITQSPKYLFRKEGQNVTLSCEQNLNHDAMYWYRQDPGQGLRLIYYSQIVNDFQKGDIAEGYSVSREKKESFPLTVTSAQKNPTAFYLCASSAPLGGTGAGYTFGSGTRLTVV.

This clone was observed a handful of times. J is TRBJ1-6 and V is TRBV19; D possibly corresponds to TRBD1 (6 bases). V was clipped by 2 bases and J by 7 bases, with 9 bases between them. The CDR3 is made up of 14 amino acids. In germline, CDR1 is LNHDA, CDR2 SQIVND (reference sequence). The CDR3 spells CASSIKRGNSPLHF. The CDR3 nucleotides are TGTGCCAGTAGTATAAAAAGGGGGAATTCACCCCTCCACTTT. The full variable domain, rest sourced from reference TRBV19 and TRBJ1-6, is DGGITQSPKYLFRKEGQNVTLSCEQNLNHDAMYWYRQDPGQGLRLIYYSQIVNDFQKGDIAEGYSVSREKKESFPLTVTSAQKNPTAFYLCASSIKRGNSPLHFGNGTRLTVT.

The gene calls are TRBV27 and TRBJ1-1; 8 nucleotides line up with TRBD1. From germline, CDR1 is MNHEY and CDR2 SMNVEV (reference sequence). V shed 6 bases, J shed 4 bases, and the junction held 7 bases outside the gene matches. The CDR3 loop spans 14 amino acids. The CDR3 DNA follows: TGTGCCAGCAGGTTGACAGGGGTCATCACTGAAGCTTTCTTT. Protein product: CASRLTGVITEAFF.

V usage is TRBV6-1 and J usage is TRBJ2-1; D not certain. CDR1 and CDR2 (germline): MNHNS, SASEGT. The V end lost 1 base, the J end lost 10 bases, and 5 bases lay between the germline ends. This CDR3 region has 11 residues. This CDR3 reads CASSEGPEQFF. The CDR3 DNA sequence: TGTGCCAGCAGTGAAGGGCCAGAGCAGTTCTTC.

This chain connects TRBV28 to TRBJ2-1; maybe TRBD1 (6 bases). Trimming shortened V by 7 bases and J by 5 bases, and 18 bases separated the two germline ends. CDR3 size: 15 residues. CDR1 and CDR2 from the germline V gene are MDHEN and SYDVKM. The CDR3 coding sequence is TGTGCCAGCACCAAAAGGGGTCACAGGGACAATGAGCAGTTCTTC. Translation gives CASTKRGHRDNEQFF.

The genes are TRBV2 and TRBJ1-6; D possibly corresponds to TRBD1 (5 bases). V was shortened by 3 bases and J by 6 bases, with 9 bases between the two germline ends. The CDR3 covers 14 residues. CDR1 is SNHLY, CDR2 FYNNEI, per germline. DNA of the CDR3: TGTGCCAGCAGTGACGTCAGGGTTAATTCACCCCTCCACTTT. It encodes CASSDVRVNSPLHF.

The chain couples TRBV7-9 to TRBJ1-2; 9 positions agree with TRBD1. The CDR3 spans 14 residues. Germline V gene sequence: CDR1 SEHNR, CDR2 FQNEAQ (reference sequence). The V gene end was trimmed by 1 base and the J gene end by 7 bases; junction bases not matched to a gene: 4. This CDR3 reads CASSLDGTGSGYTF. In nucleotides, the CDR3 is TGTGCCAGCAGCTTAGATGGGACAGGGAGTGGCTACACCTTC.

CDR3 region: CASKTGTVAETQYF. The CDR3 DNA reads TGTGCCAGCAAGACAGGGACAGTCGCAGAGACCCAGTACTTC. The chain uses TRBV2 and TRBJ2-5, with TRBD1 matching 7 bases. The V gene's germline CDR1 is SNHLY and CDR2 FYNNEI. The V and J ends lost 7 bases and 4 bases, in that order; junction bases with no gene match: 9. The CDR3 sequence is 14 residues long.